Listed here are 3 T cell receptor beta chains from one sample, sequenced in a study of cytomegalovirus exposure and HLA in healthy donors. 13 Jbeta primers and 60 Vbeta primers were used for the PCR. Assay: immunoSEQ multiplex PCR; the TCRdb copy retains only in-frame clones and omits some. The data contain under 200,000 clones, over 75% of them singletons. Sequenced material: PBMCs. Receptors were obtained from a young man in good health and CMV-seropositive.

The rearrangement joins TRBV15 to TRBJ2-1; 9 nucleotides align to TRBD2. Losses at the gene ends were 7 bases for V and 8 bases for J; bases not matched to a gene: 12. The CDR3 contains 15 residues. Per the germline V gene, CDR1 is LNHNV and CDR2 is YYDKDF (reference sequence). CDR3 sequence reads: CATTIGGGGADEQFF. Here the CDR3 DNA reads TGTGCCACCACCATTGGGGGCGGGGGGGCGGATGAGCAGTTCTTC.

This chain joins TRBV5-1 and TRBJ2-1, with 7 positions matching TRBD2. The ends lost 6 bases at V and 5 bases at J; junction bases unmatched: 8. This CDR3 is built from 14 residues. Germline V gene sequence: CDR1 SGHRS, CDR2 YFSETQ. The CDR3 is CASIRGGSDNEQFF. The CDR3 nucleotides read TGCGCCAGCATACGCGGGGGTTCAGACAATGAGCAGTTCTTC. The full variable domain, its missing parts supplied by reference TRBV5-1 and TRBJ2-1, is KAGVTQTPRYLIKTRGQQVTLSCSPISGHRSVSWYQQTPGQGLQFLFEYFSETQRNKGNFPGRFSGRQFSNSRSEMNVSTLELGDSALYLCASIRGGSDNEQFFGPGTRLTVL.

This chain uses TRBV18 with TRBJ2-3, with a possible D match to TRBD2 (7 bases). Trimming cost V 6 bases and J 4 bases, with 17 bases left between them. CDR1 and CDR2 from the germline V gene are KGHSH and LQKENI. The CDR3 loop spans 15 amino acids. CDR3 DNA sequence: TGTGCCAGCTCTGGTGGGGGGGCCAACCCAGATACGCAGTATTTT. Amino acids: CASSGGGANPDTQYF.